These 27 T cell receptor beta chains were all obtained from the same sample, sequenced in a study of cytomegalovirus exposure and HLA in healthy donors (dated by TCRdb to 2016 to 2017). Receptor libraries were prepared by the immunoSEQ multiplex PCR assay. A mixture of 60 forward primers for TCR Vbeta segments and 13 reverse primers for TCR Jbeta segments was used in the multiplex PCR. Held by TCRdb, this immuneACCESS table contains in-frame sequences only and omits some clones. Under half of the omission traces to an unresolved V gene where checked; the cause of the rest is unknown. The sample table records roughly 190,000 clones; roughly 72% of these occur just once. The biggest ten clones account for 2% to 2.5% of the sample. Specimen: PBMCs. The receptors were sampled from a young woman in good health and CMV-seropositive.

This clone has just a few counts. The chain uses TRBV6-6 and TRBJ2-2; TRBD1 agrees at 9 bases. The CDR3 loop spans 15 amino acids. Per germline, CDR1 MNHNY and CDR2 SVGAGI (reference sequence). V lost 7 bases and J lost 4; bases outside the gene matches: 7. CDR3 nucleotide sequence: TGTGCCAGCAACCTACAGGGGGCGATCACCGGGGAGCTGTTTTTT. Translated: CASNLQGAITGELFF.

This clone has more than one count but fewer than ten. The rearrangement links TRBV5-6 to TRBJ1-4; the D is unclear. Trimming left V 4 bases short and J 6 bases short, with 16 bases between. The CDR3 loop spans 15 amino acids. The germline V gene encodes CDR1 SGHDT and CDR2 YYEEEE. The CDR3 loop is CASSGGGEYDEKLFF. DNA of the CDR3: TGTGCCAGCAGCGGAGGTGGGGAGTATGATGAAAAACTGTTTTTT.

The chain carries TRBV19 and TRBJ2-2; TRBD2 is a possible D gene (6 bases). The CDR3 consists of 16 residues. Trimming cost V 5 bases and J 3 bases, with 16 bases left between them. Per the germline V gene, CDR1 is LNHDA and CDR2 is SQIVND (reference sequence). The CDR3 sequence is CASSSQRRGYTGELFF. Written as DNA, the CDR3 is TGTGCCAGTAGTTCCCAGCGGCGGGGATACACCGGGGAGCTGTTTTTT.

The V gene is TRBV11-2, the J gene TRBJ2-3; D is uncertain. Trimming left V 4 bases short and J 5 bases short, with 4 bases between. Germline values: CDR1 SGHAT, CDR2 FQNNGV. This CDR3 comprises 11 residues. CDR3 DNA sequence: TGTGCCAGCAGCTCGCGAGATACGCAGTATTTT. It specifies CASSSRDTQYF.

The chain employs TRBV4-3 and TRBJ1-1; TRBD1 aligns across 8 bases. The V gene end was trimmed by 1 base and the J gene end by 3 bases; junction bases not matched to a gene: 1. CDR1 is LGHNA, CDR2 YSLEER, per germline. This CDR3 comprises 14 residues. CDR3 amino acids: CASSQGTGYTEAFF. CDR3 in DNA: TGCGCCAGCAGCCAAGGGACAGGGTACACTGAAGCTTTCTTT.

The chain has TRBV5-4 and TRBJ2-3; D may be TRBD2 (5 bases). The V end lost 0 bases, the J end lost 3 bases, and 11 bases lay between the germline ends. Germline values: CDR1 SGHNT, CDR2 YYREEE (reference sequence). The CDR3 has 15 amino acids. The CDR3 nucleotides read TGTGCCAGCAGCTTGGAGCGGACGTCGACAGATACGCAGTATTTT. This gives the protein CASSLERTSTDTQYF.

The J gene is TRBJ1-5, the V gene TRBV6-6; possibly TRBD1 for D (6 bases). V lost 2 bases and J lost 3, with 8 bases in between. Germline assignment: CDR1 MNHNY and CDR2 SVGAGI (reference sequence). The CDR3 has 14 residues. CDR3 sequence reads: CASSYPGVNQPQHF. The CDR3 region has the DNA TGTGCCAGCAGTTACCCAGGGGTCAATCAGCCCCAGCATTTT.

The chain has TRBV28 and TRBJ2-7; D possibly corresponds to TRBD1 (5 bases). CDR1 and CDR2 (germline): MDHEN, SYDVKM. The CDR3 is 14 residues long. Trimming cost V 6 bases and J 2 bases, with 14 bases left between them. DNA of the CDR3: TGTGCCAGCAGCAGTGACAGAAAAGCCTACGAGCAGTACTTC. It codes for CASSSDRKAYEQYF.

A few counts support this clone. V is TRBV4-3 and J is TRBJ2-1; 8 bases line up with TRBD2. There are 19 residues in the CDR3. V shed 2 bases and J 4 bases; nucleotides not matched to a gene: 16. Germline V gene sequence: CDR1 LGHNA, CDR2 YSLEER. The CDR3 DNA is TGCGCCAGCAGCCAAAACCCCGAGGGAGCGGGAGTGGGATACAATGAGCAGTTCTTC. Amino acid sequence: CASSQNPEGAGVGYNEQFF.

V is TRBV28 and J is TRBJ1-5; D remains unclear. CDR3 length: 11 residues. Trimming took 2 bases from V and 15 from J, leaving 11 bases between them. The germline V gene encodes CDR1 MDHEN and CDR2 SYDVKM. The CDR3 sequence: CASSLGSGRHF. Here the CDR3 DNA reads TGTGCCAGCAGTTTAGGGAGCGGTCGGCATTTT.

This clone was seen a few times. The chain couples TRBV5-6 to TRBJ1-4; TRBD1 is a possible D gene (5 bases). The CDR3 is 15 amino acids. Germline values: CDR1 SGHDT, CDR2 YYEEEE. The V gene lost 5 bases and the J gene lost 0 bases, with 11 bases spanning the gap. The CDR3 DNA reads as TGTGCCAGCAGTCTAAAAGGGGCAACTAATGAAAAACTGTTTTTT. Protein product: CASSLKGATNEKLFF.

The rearrangement joins TRBV9 to TRBJ2-3, with D possibly TRBD2 on 5 matching bases. CDR3 size: 13 residues. Germline V gene lookup returns CDR1 SGDLS and CDR2 YYNGEE. V lost 3 bases to trimming and J lost 3 bases, with 8 bases between them. In nucleotides, the CDR3 is TGTGCCAGCAGCGCTGGACTGACAGATACGCAGTATTTT. Its protein is CASSAGLTDTQYF.

This chain connects TRBV7-9 to TRBJ2-5; TRBD2 matches at 12 bases. J lost 4 bases, V lost 0 bases, and 6 bases had no gene match. Germline V gives CDR1 SEHNR, CDR2 FQNEAQ (reference sequence). There are 17 residues in the CDR3. CDR3 bases: TGTGCCAGCAGCTTAGCGGCTAGCGGGAGGGCCCCAGAGACCCAGTACTTC. It translates to CASSLAASGRAPETQYF.

This chain uses TRBV5-6 with TRBJ2-5, with a possible D match to TRBD2 (7 bases). The V and J ends lost 2 bases and 1 base respectively, with 15 bases between them. CDR3 length: 16 amino acids. CDR1 and CDR2 (germline): SGHDT, YYEEEE. CDR3 loop: CASSLGLGGAQETQYF. Here the CDR3 DNA reads TGTGCCAGCAGCTTAGGTTTAGGGGGGGCCCAAGAGACCCAGTACTTC.

This clone was counted between two and nine times. The chain carries TRBV6-1 and TRBJ2-7; no firm D call. V shed 6 bases and J shed 0 bases, with 12 bases lying between them. CDR3 length: 14 residues. The V gene's germline CDR1 is MNHNS and CDR2 SASEGT. CDR3 in DNA: TGTGCCAGCAGAAGACTTCAGTCCTCCTACGAGCAGTACTTC. Translation: CASRRLQSSYEQYF.

The chain is built from TRBV7-2 and TRBJ2-7, with 8 bases lining up with TRBD2. The V gene end was trimmed by 6 bases and the J gene end by 7 bases; junction bases not matched to a gene: 17. The CDR3 has 16 residues. The germline V gene encodes CDR1 SGHTA and CDR2 FQGNSA. The CDR3 region is CASRPRAGGAMGEQYF. The CDR3 region has the DNA TGTGCCAGCAGGCCCAGGGCCGGGGGGGCCATGGGTGAGCAGTACTTC.

The rearrangement links TRBV9 to TRBJ1-2; TRBD1 is a possible D gene (6 bases). Germline V lookup: CDR1 SGDLS, CDR2 YYNGEE. This CDR3 comprises 14 residues. V lost 0 bases to trimming and J lost 6 bases, with 12 bases between them. Written as DNA, the CDR3 is TGTGCCAGCAGCGTAGCTCAGGGGCTGGATGGCTACACCTTC. Encoded protein: CASSVAQGLDGYTF.

The chain joins TRBV15 to TRBJ1-4, with D perhaps matching TRBD1 (6 bases). This CDR3 is 17 amino acids long. Germline V gene sequence: CDR1 LNHNV, CDR2 YYDKDF (reference sequence). Trimming took off 3 bases at V and 4 bases at J, with 18 bases between the two ends. Written as DNA, the CDR3 is TGTGCCACCAGCAGTCCTGCCCCAGGGGAACTTAATGAAAAACTGTTTTTT. Translating it yields CATSSPAPGELNEKLFF.

This chain links TRBV5-6 with TRBJ2-3; tentative D call: TRBD2 (6 bases). Germline values: CDR1 SGHDT, CDR2 YYEEEE. The CDR3 is 16 amino acids. V was cut by 0 bases and J by 0 bases, with 11 bases left in between. CDR3 loop: CASSLGVRESTDTQYF. The CDR3 DNA is TGTGCCAGCAGCTTGGGAGTGCGGGAAAGCACAGATACGCAGTATTTT.

This clone was detected a few times. V and J are TRBV5-4 and TRBJ1-6, with 10 bases that match TRBD1. The CDR3 is 14 amino acids. Germline CDR1 is SGHNT and CDR2 is YYREEE (reference sequence). The trim removed 4 bases at V and 11 bases at J, leaving 6 bases unmatched. In nucleotides, the CDR3 is TGTGCCAGCAGCGCCGACAGGGGGCCAGCACCCCTCCACTTT. Residues: CASSADRGPAPLHF.

The chain joins TRBV7-2 to TRBJ2-7; 11 bases line up with TRBD2. CDR3 size: 14 residues. After removal of 5 bases from V and 7 bases from J, the junction contained 7 bases not matched to a gene. Germline CDR1 and CDR2: SGHTA and FQGNSA. The CDR3 DNA reads TGTGCCAGCAGCCAACTAGCGGGGGTTAGTGAGCAGTACTTC. It encodes CASSQLAGVSEQYF.

The chain joins TRBV27 to TRBJ1-2, with no clear D. Deletions cut 4 bases from V and 4 bases from J, with 10 bases between. The CDR3 loop spans 13 amino acids. Germline loops: CDR1 MNHEY, CDR2 SMNVEV (reference sequence). This chain's CDR3 is CASSSVSGYGYTF. CDR3 in DNA: TGTGCCAGCAGTTCTGTCTCAGGCTATGGCTACACCTTC.

This clone has a handful of counts. The CDR3 DNA sequence: TGCGCCAGCACCCCTTCTGGGGGCCTTAGGGACACCATATATTTT. Its protein is CASTPSGGLRDTIYF. The chain joins TRBV5-1 to TRBJ1-3; a weak D match, TRBD1 (6 bases). V gave up 6 bases and J gave up 8 bases, with 21 bases separating them. This CDR3 is 15 amino acids long. CDR1 SGHRS and CDR2 YFSETQ come from the germline V gene.

V gene TRBV21-1 combines with J gene TRBJ2-7; the listed D gene, TRBD1, was not tested against the DNA. TRBV21-1 is an annotated pseudogene. The CDR3 runs to 11 residues. The CDR3 bases are TGTGCCAGCAGCAAAGGCAGCGAGCAGTACTTC. Protein sequence: CASSKGSEQYF.

The table lists this clone with a count of one. The rearrangement joins TRBV4-1 to TRBJ1-2; maybe TRBD1 (6 bases). Between the trimmed V and J ends, which lost 4 bases and 3 bases, there was a span of 15 bases. Germline CDR1 and CDR2: MGHRA and YSYEKL. The CDR3 is 15 amino acids. The chain's CDR3 is CASSLRVEGDYGYTF. CDR3 DNA: TGCGCCAGCAGCCTCCGGGTCGAGGGGGACTATGGCTACACCTTC.

The V and J genes are TRBV5-1 and TRBJ2-3; TRBD2 matches at 8 bases. V lost 0 bases to trimming and J lost 2 bases; unmatched junction nucleotides: 8. The germline V gene has CDR1 SGHRS and CDR2 YFSETQ. This CDR3 region has 17 residues. The CDR3 spells CASSLVAGGGVTDTQYF. The CDR3 nucleotides read TGCGCCAGCAGCTTGGTTGCGGGAGGAGGGGTCACAGATACGCAGTATTTT. The whole variable domain, filled in from reference TRBV5-1 and TRBJ2-3, reads KAGVTQTPRYLIKTRGQQVTLSCSPISGHRSVSWYQQTPGQGLQFLFEYFSETQRNKGNFPGRFSGRQFSNSRSEMNVSTLELGDSALYLCASSLVAGGGVTDTQYFGPGTRLTVL.

The chain joins TRBV11-2 to TRBJ2-7; D not resolved. CDR3 length: 14 residues. Trimming shortened V by 1 base and J by 1 base, and 8 bases separated the two germline ends. Germline V lookup: CDR1 SGHAT, CDR2 FQNNGV. The CDR3 sequence is CASSLAPGSYEQYF. Here the CDR3 DNA reads TGTGCCAGCAGCTTAGCGCCGGGTTCCTACGAGCAGTACTTC.